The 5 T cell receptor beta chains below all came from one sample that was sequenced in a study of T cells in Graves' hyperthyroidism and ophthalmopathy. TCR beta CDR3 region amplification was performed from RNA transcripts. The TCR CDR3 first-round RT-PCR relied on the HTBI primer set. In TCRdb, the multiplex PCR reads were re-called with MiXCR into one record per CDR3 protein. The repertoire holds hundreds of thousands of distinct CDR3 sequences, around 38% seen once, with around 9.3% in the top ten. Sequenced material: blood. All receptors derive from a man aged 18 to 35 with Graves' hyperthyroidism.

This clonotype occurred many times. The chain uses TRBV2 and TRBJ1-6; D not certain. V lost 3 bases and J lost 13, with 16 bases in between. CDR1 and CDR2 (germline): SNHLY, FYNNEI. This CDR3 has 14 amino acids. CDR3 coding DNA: TGTGCCAGCAGTGACTCCCCTTCCTCCACCCCCCTCCACTTT. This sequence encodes CASSDSPSSTPLHF.

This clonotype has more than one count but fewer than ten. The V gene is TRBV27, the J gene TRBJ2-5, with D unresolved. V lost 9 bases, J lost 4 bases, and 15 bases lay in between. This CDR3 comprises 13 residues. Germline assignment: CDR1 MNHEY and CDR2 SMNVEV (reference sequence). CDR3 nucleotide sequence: TGTGCCAGTATGTCCGTCGGGTTAGAGACCCAGTACTTC. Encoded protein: CASMSVGLETQYF.

The CDR3 DNA is TGCAGCGTCATAGAACAGGGGGGGCGAGGTCAGCCCCAGTACTTC. This sequence encodes CSVIEQGGRGQPQYF. The chain is built from TRBV29-1 and TRBJ2-5, with D perhaps TRBD1 (8 bases). V was pared by 6 bases and J by 9 bases, with 26 bases between. CDR3 length: 15 residues. CDR1 SQVTM and CDR2 ANQGSEA come from the germline V gene.

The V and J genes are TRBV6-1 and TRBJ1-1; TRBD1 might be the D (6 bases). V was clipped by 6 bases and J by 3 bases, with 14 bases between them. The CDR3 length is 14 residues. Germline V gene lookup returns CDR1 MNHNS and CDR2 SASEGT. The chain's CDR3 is CASSLMRGDTEAFF. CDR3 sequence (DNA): TGTGCCAGCAGCTTGATGAGGGGGGACACTGAAGCTTTCTTT.

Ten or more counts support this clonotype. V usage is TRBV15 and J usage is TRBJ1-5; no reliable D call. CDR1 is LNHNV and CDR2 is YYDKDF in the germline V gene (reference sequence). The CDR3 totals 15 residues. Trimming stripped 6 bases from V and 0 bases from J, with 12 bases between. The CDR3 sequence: CATSTQVNSNQPQHF. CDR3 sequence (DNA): TGTGCCACCAGTACCCAGGTCAATAGCAATCAGCCCCAGCATTTT. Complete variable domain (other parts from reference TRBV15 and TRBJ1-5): DAMVIQNPRYQVTQFGKPVTLSCSQTLNHNVMYWYQQKSSQAPKLLFHYYDKDFNNEADTPDNFQSRRPNTSFCFLDIRSPGLGDTAMYLCATSTQVNSNQPQHFGDGTRLSIL.